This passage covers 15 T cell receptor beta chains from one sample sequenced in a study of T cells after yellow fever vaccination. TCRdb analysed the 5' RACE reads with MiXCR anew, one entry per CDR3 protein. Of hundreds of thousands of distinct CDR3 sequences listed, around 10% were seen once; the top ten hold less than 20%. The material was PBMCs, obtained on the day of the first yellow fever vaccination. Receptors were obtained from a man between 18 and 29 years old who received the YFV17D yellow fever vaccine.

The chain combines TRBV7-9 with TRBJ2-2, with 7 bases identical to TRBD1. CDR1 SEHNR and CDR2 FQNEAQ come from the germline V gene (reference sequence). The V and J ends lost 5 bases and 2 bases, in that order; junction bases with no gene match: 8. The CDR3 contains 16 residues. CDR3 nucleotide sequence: TGTGCCAGCAGCACGACAGGGCTGCCAAACACCGGGGAGCTGTTTTTT. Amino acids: CASSTTGLPNTGELFF.

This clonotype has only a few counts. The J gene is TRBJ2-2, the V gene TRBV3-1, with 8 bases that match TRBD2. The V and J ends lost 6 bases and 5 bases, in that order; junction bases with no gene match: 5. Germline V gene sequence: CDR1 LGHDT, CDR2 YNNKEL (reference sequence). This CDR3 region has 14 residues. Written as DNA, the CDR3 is TGTGCCAGCAGACCCGGCGGGAGGACCGGGGAGCTGTTTTTT. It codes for CASRPGGRTGELFF.

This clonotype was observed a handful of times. The CDR3 nucleotides read TGCGCCAGCAGCCAAGAGAGTGCAAGAAATTACGAGCAGTACGTC. Translation: CASSQESARNYEQYV. J is TRBJ2-7 and V is TRBV4-1; D uncertain. The V and J ends lost 0 bases and 4 bases respectively, with 13 bases between them. Germline V gives CDR1 MGHRA, CDR2 YSYEKL. There are 15 residues in the CDR3.

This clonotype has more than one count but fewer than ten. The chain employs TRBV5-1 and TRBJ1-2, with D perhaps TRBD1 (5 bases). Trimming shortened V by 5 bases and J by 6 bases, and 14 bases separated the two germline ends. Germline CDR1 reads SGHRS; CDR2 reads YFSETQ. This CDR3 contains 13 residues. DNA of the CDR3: TGCGCCAGCAGTGGTCAGGGTCAGGATGGCTACACCTTC. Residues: CASSGQGQDGYTF.

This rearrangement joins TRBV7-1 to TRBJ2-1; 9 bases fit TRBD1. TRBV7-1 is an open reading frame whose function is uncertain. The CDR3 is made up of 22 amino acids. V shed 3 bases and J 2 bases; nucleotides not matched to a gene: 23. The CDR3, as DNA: TGTGCCAGCAGCTCCTACGATCCCCGTTTACGCCCGAGGACAGGGGCCTACAATGAGCAGTTCTTC. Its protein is CASSSYDPRLRPRTGAYNEQFF.

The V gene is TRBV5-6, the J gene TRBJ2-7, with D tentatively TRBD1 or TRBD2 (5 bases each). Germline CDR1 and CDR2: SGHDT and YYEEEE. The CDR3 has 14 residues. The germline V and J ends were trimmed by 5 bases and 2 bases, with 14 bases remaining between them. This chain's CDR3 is CASSAAGRAYEQYF. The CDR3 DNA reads TGTGCCAGCAGTGCCGCGGGCAGGGCCTACGAGCAGTACTTC.

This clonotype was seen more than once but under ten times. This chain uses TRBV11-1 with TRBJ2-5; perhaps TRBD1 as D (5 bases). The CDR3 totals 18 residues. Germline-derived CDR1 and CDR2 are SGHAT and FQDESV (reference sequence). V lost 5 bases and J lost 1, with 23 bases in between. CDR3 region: CASSPRKTGPGIQETQYF. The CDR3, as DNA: TGTGCCAGCAGCCCCCGAAAAACAGGCCCAGGGATCCAAGAGACCCAGTACTTC.

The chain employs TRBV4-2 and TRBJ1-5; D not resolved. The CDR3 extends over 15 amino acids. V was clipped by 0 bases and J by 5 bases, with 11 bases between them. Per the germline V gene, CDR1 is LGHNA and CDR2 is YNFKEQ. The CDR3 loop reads CASSQDGLSYQPQHF. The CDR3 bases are TGTGCCAGCAGCCAAGATGGTCTTAGTTATCAGCCCCAGCATTTT.

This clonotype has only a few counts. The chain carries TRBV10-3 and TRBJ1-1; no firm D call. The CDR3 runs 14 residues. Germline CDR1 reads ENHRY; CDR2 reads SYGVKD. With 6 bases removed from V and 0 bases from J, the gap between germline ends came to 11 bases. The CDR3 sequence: CAIRVSRMNTEAFF. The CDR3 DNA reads TGTGCCATCAGAGTGAGCCGCATGAACACTGAAGCTTTCTTT.

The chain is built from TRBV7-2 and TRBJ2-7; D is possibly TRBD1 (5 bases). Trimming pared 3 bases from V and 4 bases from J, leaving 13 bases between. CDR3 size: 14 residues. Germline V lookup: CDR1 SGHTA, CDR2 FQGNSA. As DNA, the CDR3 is TGTGCCAGCAGCTTGAAAGGTCCAGGGTACGAGCAGTACTTC. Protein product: CASSLKGPGYEQYF.

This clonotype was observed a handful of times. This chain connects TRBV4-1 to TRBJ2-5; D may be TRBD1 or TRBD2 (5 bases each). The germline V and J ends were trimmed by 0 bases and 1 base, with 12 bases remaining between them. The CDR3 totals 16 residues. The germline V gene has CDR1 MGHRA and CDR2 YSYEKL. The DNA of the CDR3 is TGCGCCAGCAGCCAAGACGTCGGGACCGCCCAAGAGACCCAGTACTTC. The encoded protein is CASSQDVGTAQETQYF.

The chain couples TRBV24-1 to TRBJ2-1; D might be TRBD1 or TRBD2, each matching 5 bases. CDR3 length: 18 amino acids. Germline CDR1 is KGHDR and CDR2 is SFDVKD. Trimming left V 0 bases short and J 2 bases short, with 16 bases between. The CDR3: CATSDLRGPSATYNEQFF. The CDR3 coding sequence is TGTGCCACCAGTGATTTGCGGGGCCCCAGCGCGACCTACAATGAGCAGTTCTTC.

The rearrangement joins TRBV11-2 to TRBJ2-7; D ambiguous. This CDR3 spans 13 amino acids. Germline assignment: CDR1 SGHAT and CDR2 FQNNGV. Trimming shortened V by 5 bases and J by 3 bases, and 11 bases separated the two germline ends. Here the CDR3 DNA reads TGTGCCAGCAGCGTAACAGACAACTACGAGCAGTACGTC. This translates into CASSVTDNYEQYV.

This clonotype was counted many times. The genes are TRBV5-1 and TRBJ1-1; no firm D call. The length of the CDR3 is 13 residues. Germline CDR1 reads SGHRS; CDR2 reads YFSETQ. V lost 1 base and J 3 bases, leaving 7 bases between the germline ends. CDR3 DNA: TGCGCCAGCAGCTTGTTCGGGGACACTGAAGCTTTCTTT. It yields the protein CASSLFGDTEAFF.

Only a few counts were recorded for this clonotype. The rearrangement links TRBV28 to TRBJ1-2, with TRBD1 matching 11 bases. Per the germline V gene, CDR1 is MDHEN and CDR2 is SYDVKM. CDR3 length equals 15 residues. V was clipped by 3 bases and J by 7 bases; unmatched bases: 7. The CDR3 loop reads CASSFGGQGASGYTF. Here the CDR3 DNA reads TGTGCCAGCAGTTTTGGAGGACAGGGGGCAAGTGGCTACACCTTC.